This T cell receptor (beta chain) stems from a study of cytotoxic CD8 clonotypes in ibrutinib-treated CLL. Frozen-stored PBMCs produced 1.5 to 2.5 micrograms of genomic DNA for TCR beta libraries. Sequencing used immunoSEQ multiplex PCR; TCRdb keeps in-frame clones, though not all of them. The table lists roughly 150,000 clones, roughly 76% of them singletons. The source material was PBMCs, sampled after 24 months of ibrutinib treatment. This TCR came from a human donor with chronic lymphocytic leukemia.

The CDR3 region is CASSSPNLGDRGLVTEAFF. The CDR3 DNA follows: TGTGCCAGCAGCTCCCCCAATCTTGGGGACAGGGGGCTCGTCACTGAAGCTTTCTTT. The genes are TRBV11-2 and TRBJ1-1; TRBD1 matches 12 bases. Germline V gene lookup returns CDR1 SGHAT and CDR2 FQNNGV. V shed 4 bases, J shed 4 bases, and the junction held 16 bases outside the gene matches. The CDR3 consists of 19 residues.